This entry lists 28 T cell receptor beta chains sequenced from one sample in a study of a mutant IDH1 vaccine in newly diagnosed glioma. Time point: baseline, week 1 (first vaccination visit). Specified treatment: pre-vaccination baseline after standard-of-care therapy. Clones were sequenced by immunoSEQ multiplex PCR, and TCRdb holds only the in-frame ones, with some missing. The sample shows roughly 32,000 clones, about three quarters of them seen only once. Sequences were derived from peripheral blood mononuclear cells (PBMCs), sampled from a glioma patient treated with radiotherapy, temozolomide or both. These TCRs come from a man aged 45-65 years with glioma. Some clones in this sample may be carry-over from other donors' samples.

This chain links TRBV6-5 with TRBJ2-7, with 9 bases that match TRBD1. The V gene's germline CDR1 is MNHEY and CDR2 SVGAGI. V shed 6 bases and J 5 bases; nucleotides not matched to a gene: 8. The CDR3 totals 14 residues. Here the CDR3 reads CASRTGTGLNEQYF. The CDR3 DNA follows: TGTGCCAGCAGGACCGGGACAGGGTTAAACGAGCAGTACTTC.

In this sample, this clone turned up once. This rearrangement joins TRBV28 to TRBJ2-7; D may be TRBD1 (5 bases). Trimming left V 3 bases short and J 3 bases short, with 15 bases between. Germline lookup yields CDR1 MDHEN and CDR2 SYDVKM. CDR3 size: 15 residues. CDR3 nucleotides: TGTGCCAGCAGTTTTACCAGGGAAAGAAACTACGAGCAGTACTTC. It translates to CASSFTRERNYEQYF.

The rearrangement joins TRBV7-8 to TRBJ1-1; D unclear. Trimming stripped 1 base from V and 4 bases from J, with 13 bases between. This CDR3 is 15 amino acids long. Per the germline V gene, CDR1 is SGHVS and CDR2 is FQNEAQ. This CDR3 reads CASSLDGILSTEAFF. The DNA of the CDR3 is TGTGCCAGCAGCTTAGACGGCATTTTGAGCACTGAAGCTTTCTTT.

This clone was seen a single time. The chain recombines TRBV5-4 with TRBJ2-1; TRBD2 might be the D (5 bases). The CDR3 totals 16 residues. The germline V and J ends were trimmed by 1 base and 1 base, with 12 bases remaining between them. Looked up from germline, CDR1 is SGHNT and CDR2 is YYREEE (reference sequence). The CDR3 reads CASSLSPGSSYNEQFF. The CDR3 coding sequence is TGTGCCAGCAGCTTGTCTCCGGGGTCATCCTACAATGAGCAGTTCTTC.

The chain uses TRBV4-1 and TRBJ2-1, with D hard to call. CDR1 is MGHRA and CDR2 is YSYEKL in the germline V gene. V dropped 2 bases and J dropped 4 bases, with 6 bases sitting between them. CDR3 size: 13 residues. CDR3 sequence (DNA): TGCGCCAGCAGCCAAAACAAATACAATGAGCAGTTCTTC. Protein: CASSQNKYNEQFF.

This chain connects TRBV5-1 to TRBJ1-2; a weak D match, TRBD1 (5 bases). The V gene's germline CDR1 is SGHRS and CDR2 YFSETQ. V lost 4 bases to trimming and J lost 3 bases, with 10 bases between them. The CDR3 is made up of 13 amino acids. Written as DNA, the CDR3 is TGCGCCAGCAGCGGGGTGGGGGACTATGGCTACACCTTC. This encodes CASSGVGDYGYTF.

Written as DNA, the CDR3 is TGTGCCAGCAGCTTGGGAGCGAACACCGGGGAGCTGTTTTTT. Protein product: CASSLGANTGELFF. V usage is TRBV5-4 and J usage is TRBJ2-2; D call uncertain. V lost 0 bases to trimming and J lost 0 bases, with 3 bases between them. This CDR3 has 14 residues. Germline lookup yields CDR1 SGHNT and CDR2 YYREEE (reference sequence).

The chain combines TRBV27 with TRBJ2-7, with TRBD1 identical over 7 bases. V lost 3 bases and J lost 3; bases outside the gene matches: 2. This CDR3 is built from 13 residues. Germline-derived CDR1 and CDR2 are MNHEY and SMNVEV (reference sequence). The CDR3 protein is CASSFPGGYEQYF. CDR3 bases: TGTGCCAGCAGTTTCCCAGGGGGCTACGAGCAGTACTTC.

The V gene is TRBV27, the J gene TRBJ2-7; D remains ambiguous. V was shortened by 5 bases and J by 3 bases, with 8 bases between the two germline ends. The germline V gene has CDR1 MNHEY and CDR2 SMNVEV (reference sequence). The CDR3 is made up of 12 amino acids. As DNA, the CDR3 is TGTGCCAGCAGTAAGACTGGCTACGAGCAGTACTTC. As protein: CASSKTGYEQYF.

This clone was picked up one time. The chain's CDR3 is CASSLVGGRAVNEQFF. DNA of the CDR3: TGCGCCAGCAGCTTGGTGGGCGGGAGGGCGGTAAATGAGCAGTTCTTC. The rearrangement joins TRBV5-1 to TRBJ2-1; 9 bases are a match to TRBD2. The CDR3 covers 16 residues. Germline-derived CDR1 and CDR2 are SGHRS and YFSETQ. V trimming: 0 bases; J trimming: 7 bases; junction bases outside the gene matches: 8. Full variable domain (rest looked up from reference TRBV5-1 and TRBJ2-1): KAGVTQTPRYLIKTRGQQVTLSCSPISGHRSVSWYQQTPGQGLQFLFEYFSETQRNKGNFPGRFSGRQFSNSRSEMNVSTLELGDSALYLCASSLVGGRAVNEQFFGPGTRLTVL.

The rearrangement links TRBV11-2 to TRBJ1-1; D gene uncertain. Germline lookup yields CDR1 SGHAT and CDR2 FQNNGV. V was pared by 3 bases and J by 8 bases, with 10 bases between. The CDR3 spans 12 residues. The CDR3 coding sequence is TGTGCCAGCAGCTTCGACACCCAAGAAGCTTTCTTT. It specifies CASSFDTQEAFF.

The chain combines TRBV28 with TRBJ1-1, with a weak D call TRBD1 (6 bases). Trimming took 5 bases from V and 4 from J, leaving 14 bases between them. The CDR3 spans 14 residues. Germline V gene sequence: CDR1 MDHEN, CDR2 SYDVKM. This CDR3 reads CASSLRQAITEAFF. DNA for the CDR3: TGTGCCAGCAGTCTCCGACAGGCTATCACTGAAGCTTTCTTT.

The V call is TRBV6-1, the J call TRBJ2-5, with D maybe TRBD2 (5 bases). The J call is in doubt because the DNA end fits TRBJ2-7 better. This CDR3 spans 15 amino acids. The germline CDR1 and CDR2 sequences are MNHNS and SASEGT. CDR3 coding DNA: TGTGCCAGCAGTGAAGCGTTCGGGGAATCCTACGAGCAGTACTTC. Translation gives CASSEAFGESYEQYF.

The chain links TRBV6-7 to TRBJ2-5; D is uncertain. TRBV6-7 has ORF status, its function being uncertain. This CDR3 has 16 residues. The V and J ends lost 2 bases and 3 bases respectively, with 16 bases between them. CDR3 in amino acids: CASSYADGVGKETQYF. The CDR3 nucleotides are TGTGCCAGCAGTTACGCTGACGGTGTGGGGAAAGAGACCCAGTACTTC.

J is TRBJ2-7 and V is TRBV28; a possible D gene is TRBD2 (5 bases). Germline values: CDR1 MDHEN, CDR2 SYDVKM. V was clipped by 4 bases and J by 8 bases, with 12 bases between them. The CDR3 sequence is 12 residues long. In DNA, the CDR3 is TGTGCCAGCAGTTCGACGGGATTCCAGCAGTACTTC. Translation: CASSSTGFQQYF.

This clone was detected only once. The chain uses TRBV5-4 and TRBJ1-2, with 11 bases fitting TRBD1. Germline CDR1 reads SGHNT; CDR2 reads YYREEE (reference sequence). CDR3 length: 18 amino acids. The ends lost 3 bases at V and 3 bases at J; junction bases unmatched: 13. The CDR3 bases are TGTGCCAGCAGCTCGCAACCCGGGACAGGGGGGGGCGACTATGGCTACACCTTC. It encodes CASSSQPGTGGGDYGYTF. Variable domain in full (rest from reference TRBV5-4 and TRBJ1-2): ETGVTQSPTHLIKTRGQQVTLRCSSQSGHNTVSWYQQALGQGPQFIFQYYREEENGRGNFPPRFSGLQFPNYSSELNVNALELDDSALYLCASSSQPGTGGGDYGYTFGSGTRLTVV.

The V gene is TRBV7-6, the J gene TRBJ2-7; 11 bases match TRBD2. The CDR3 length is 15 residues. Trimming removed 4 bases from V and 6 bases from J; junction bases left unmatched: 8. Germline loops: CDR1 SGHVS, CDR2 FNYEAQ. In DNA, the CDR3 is TGTGCCAGCAGCTCAAGAGGCCTAGCGGGAGGCGAGCAGTACTTC. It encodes CASSSRGLAGGEQYF.

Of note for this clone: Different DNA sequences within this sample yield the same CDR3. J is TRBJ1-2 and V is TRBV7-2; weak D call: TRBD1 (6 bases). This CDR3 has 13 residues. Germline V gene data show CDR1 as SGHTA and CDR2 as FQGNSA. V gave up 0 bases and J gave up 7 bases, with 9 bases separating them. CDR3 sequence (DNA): TGTGCCAGCAGCTTAGCGGGGGCTCGTGGCTACACCTTC. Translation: CASSLAGARGYTF.

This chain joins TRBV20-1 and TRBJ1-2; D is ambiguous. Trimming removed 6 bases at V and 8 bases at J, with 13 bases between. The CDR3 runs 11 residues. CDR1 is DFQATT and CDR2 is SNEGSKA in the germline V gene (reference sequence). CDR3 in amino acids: CSAPEGGGYTF. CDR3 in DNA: TGCAGTGCCCCCGAGGGCGGCGGCTACACCTTC.

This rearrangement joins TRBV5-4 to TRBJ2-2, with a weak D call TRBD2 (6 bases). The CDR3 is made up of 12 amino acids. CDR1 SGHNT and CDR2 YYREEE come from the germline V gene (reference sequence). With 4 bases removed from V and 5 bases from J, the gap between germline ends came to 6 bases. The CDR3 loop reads CASSAGTGELFF. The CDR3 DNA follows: TGTGCCAGCAGCGCGGGGACCGGGGAGCTGTTTTTT.

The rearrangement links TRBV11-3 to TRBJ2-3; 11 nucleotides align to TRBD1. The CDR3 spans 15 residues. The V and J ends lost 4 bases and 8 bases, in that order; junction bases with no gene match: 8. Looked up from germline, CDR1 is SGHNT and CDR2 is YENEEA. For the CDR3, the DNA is TGTGCCAGCAGCTCCCGGGACAGGGGGTCGGGTACGCAGTATTTT. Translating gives CASSSRDRGSGTQYF.

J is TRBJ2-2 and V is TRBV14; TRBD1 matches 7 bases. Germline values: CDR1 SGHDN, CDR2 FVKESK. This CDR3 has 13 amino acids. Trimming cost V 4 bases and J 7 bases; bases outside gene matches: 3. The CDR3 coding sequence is TGTGCCAGCAGCCGAGACAGGGACGGGGAGCTGTTTTTT. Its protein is CASSRDRDGELFF.

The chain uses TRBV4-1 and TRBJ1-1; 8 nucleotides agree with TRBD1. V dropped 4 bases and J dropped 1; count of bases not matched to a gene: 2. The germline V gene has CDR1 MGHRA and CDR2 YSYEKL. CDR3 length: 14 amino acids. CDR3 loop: CASSRDRGNTEAFF. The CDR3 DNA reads TGCGCCAGCAGCCGAGACAGGGGGAACACTGAAGCTTTCTTT.

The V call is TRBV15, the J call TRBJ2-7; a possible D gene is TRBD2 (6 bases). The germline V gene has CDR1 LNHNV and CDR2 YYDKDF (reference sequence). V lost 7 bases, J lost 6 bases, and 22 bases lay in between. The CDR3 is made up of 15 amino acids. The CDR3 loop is CATNIREASDSEQYF. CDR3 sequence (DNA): TGTGCCACCAACATAAGAGAGGCTAGCGATTCCGAGCAGTACTTC.

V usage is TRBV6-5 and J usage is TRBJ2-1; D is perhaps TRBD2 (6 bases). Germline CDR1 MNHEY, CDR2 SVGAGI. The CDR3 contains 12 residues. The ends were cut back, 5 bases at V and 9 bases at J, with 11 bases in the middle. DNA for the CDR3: TGTGCCAGCAGTCGGCGGGATGGTGAGCAGTTCTTC. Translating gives CASSRRDGEQFF.

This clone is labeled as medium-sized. In DNA form, the CDR3 reads TGTGCCAGCACCGAAAGGGGGATAGATACGCAGTATTTT. Amino acids: CASTERGIDTQYF. The chain carries TRBV28 and TRBJ2-3; possibly TRBD1 for D (6 bases). This CDR3 is 13 amino acids long. Germline loops: CDR1 MDHEN, CDR2 SYDVKM. Deletions cut 7 bases from V and 5 bases from J, with 13 bases between.

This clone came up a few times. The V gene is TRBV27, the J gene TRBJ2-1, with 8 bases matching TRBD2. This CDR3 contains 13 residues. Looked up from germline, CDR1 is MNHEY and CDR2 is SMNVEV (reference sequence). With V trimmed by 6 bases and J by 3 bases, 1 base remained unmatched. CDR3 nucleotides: TGTGCCAGCAGAGCGGGGGTCTACAATGAGCAGTTCTTC. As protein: CASRAGVYNEQFF.

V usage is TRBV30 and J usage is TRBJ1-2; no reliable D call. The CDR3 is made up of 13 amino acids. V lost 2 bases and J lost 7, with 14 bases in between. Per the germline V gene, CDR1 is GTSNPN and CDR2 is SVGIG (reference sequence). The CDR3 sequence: CAWSSRTGLGYTF. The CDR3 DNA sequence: TGTGCCTGGAGTTCCAGGACGGGTCTTGGCTACACCTTC.